The 10 T cell receptor beta chains reported below all come from one sample, sequenced in a study of vaccination and CD4 T cells after COVID-19. Sequence data for DNA of cultured CD4+ T cells were generated by the Oncomine TCR Beta short-read assay. MiXCR, run by TCRdb on the PCR reads, gives a single entry per CDR3 protein. The table includes about 12,000 distinct CDR3 sequences, roughly 57% detected once. The sample's treatment: approximately nine-day PBMC culture with coronavirus spike peptide pools or control peptides (ViraFEST assay). No cognate antigen is known for these TCRs. The sample in question was CD4+ T cells from blood, cultured in vitro, obtained before SARS-CoV-2 vaccination. Receptor source: a human donor who had recovered from COVID-19.

The chain's CDR3 is CASRGSSGRIGETQYF. The CDR3 coding sequence is TGTGCCAGCAGAGGGTCTAGCGGGAGGATCGGAGAGACCCAGTACTTC. The chain employs TRBV2 and TRBJ2-5, with 11 bases that match TRBD2. Germline trimming cut 6 bases from V and 4 bases from J; bases unmatched to any gene: 10. The CDR3 is made up of 16 amino acids. Germline CDR1 is SNHLY and CDR2 is FYNNEI.

This clonotype turned up a few times. The V gene is TRBV27, the J gene TRBJ1-5, with D unclear. CDR1 and CDR2 from the germline V gene are MNHEY and SMNVEV (reference sequence). Trimming removed 6 bases at V and 0 bases at J, with 9 bases between. This CDR3 has 14 amino acids. In DNA, the CDR3 is TGTGCCAGCAGGAAGACTGCTAGCAATCAGCCCCAGCATTTT. This translates into CASRKTASNQPQHF.

This chain connects TRBV9 to TRBJ1-1; 9 nucleotides align to TRBD1. The CDR3 is 18 amino acids. Germline CDR1 reads SGDLS; CDR2 reads YYNGEE. V shed 2 bases and J 2 bases; nucleotides not matched to a gene: 13. CDR3 DNA: TGTGCCAGCAGCGTTGAGGACAACATGGGACAGGGAAACACTGAAGCTTTCTTT. Encoded protein: CASSVEDNMGQGNTEAFF.

This clonotype is termed medium-sized. This rearrangement joins TRBV7-7 to TRBJ1-1, with D unclear. Germline CDR1 and CDR2: SSHAT and FNYEAQ (reference sequence). This CDR3 is 13 amino acids long. Trimming shortened V by 1 base and J by 3 bases, and 6 bases separated the two germline ends. CDR3 nucleotide sequence: TGTGCCAGCAGCTTAGACCGGTACACTGAAGCTTTCTTT. This codes for CASSLDRYTEAFF.

This chain connects TRBV20-1 to TRBJ1-2; TRBD1 agrees at 7 bases. Germline CDR1 DFQATT, CDR2 SNEGSKA (reference sequence). The CDR3 has 15 residues. V shed 6 bases, J shed 1 base, and the junction held 11 bases outside the gene matches. The CDR3 coding sequence is TGCAGTGCGTCGAGTCTCCAGGGGGTTAACTATGGCTACACCTTC. This sequence encodes CSASSLQGVNYGYTF.

Only one count was recorded for this clonotype. The chain links TRBV7-9 to TRBJ2-3; 14 nucleotides match TRBD2. CDR3 size: 18 residues. From germline, CDR1 is SEHNR and CDR2 FQNEAQ (reference sequence). Trimming at V came to 5 bases and at J to 0 bases, leaving 7 bases not matched to a gene. This CDR3 is CASSQTSGGGISTDTQYF. The DNA of the CDR3 is TGTGCCAGCAGCCAGACTAGCGGGGGGGGAATAAGCACAGATACGCAGTATTTT.

The chain recombines TRBV4-1 with TRBJ2-7; TRBD2 might be the D (6 bases). Trimming cost V 4 bases and J 5 bases, with 15 bases left between them. This CDR3 contains 14 residues. The germline CDR1 and CDR2 sequences are MGHRA and YSYEKL. CDR3 DNA: TGCGCCAGCAGCCCTCCTAGCGTAGCCGACGAGCAGTACTTC. Protein product: CASSPPSVADEQYF.

The table lists this clonotype with a count of one. The chain links TRBV20-1 to TRBJ2-5; the D is unclear. Germline CDR1 is DFQATT and CDR2 is SNEGSKA (reference sequence). The CDR3 contains 11 residues. Trimming stripped 5 bases from V and 4 bases from J, with 8 bases between. CDR3 in amino acids: CSARKRETQYF. The CDR3 nucleotides read TGCAGTGCTCGCAAGAGAGAGACCCAGTACTTC.

This clonotype was counted between two and nine times. V and J are TRBV20-1 and TRBJ1-1; D might be TRBD1 (6 bases). CDR3 length equals 15 residues. With 4 bases removed from V and 4 bases from J, the gap between germline ends came to 19 bases. Germline lookup yields CDR1 DFQATT and CDR2 SNEGSKA (reference sequence). The CDR3, as DNA: TGCAGTGCTACCGGACCAGGGGTAGTTGGCACTGAAGCTTTCTTT. This sequence encodes CSATGPGVVGTEAFF.

This clonotype was seen only a few times. The V and J genes are TRBV20-1 and TRBJ2-7, with TRBD2 as a possible D gene (6 bases). There are 17 residues in the CDR3. In germline, CDR1 is DFQATT, CDR2 SNEGSKA (reference sequence). Trimming cost V 4 bases and J 0 bases, with 22 bases left between them. The CDR3 sequence is CSATGTGPSASSYEQYF. DNA of the CDR3: TGCAGTGCTACCGGGACGGGGCCTAGCGCAAGCTCCTACGAGCAGTACTTC.